The 32 T cell receptor beta chains in this list originate from one sample, sequenced in a study of neurological immune-mediated disorders (dated by TCRdb to between 2018 and 2021). The protocol used for the library was 5' RACE. The instrument given in TCRdb is Illumina HiSeq 2500. TCRdb handled the public reads itself, with Q25 trimming in fastp and clone calling in MiXCR, and kept productive beta chains. Rows matching on CDR3 protein sequence are summarized as one entry with the most common DNA and genes. This sample comprises approximately 23,000 distinct CDR3 sequences, roughly a tenth of them detected only once. The ten largest account for 20% to 25% of the sample. The sequencing input was PBMCs. The receptors were sampled from a woman aged 55-70 years with HTLV-1-associated myelopathy (HAM/TSP).

The sample holds many counts of this clonotype. Here the CDR3 reads CATEDPVNTGELFF. Written as DNA, the CDR3 is TGTGCCACGGAGGATCCGGTGAACACCGGGGAGCTGTTTTTT. The chain carries TRBV10-3 and TRBJ2-2; D might be TRBD2 (5 bases). There are 14 residues in the CDR3. The germline V gene encodes CDR1 ENHRY and CDR2 SYGVKD. V was cut by 10 bases and J by 1 base, with 13 bases left in between.

The sample holds many counts of this clonotype. The chain employs TRBV5-1 and TRBJ2-2, with 7 bases identical to TRBD1. V was clipped by 3 bases and J by 6 bases; unmatched bases: 2. The CDR3 covers 13 residues. CDR1 SGHRS and CDR2 YFSETQ come from the germline V gene. The CDR3 sequence is CASSYTGAGELFF. The CDR3, as DNA: TGCGCCAGCAGCTATACAGGGGCCGGGGAGCTGTTTTTT.

There are many counts of this clonotype. The chain combines TRBV5-1 with TRBJ2-6, with unresolved D. V was pared by 1 base and J by 2 bases, with 7 bases between. The CDR3 spans 15 residues. Germline-derived CDR1 and CDR2 are SGHRS and YFSETQ. The CDR3 loop reads CASSLIRAGANVLTF. The CDR3 DNA reads TGCGCCAGCAGCTTGATAAGGGCTGGGGCCAACGTCCTGACTTTC.

The chain joins TRBV6-2 or TRBV6-3 to TRBJ2-1; D is uncertain. Trimming took off 5 bases at V and 7 bases at J, with 12 bases between the two ends. Germline CDR1 is MNHEY and CDR2 is SVGEGT. CDR3 length: 13 amino acids. CDR3 DNA: TGTGCCAGCAGTCGCCCAGTGACGAATGAGCAGTTCTTC. The encoded protein is CASSRPVTNEQFF.

The chain combines TRBV25-1 with TRBJ2-7, with 7 positions matching TRBD1. The germline CDR1 and CDR2 sequences are MGHDK and SYGVNS. CDR3 size: 14 residues. After removal of 6 bases from V and 2 bases from J, the junction contained 7 bases not matched to a gene. Written as DNA, the CDR3 is TGTGCCAGCAGAGCCTCAGGGGGACCCTACGAGCAGTACTTC. Protein sequence: CASRASGGPYEQYF.

This clonotype came up many times. The V call is TRBV20-1, the J call TRBJ2-7, with D maybe TRBD1 (8 bases). This CDR3 has 13 residues. Germline V gene sequence: CDR1 DFQATT, CDR2 SNEGSKA (reference sequence). V lost 3 bases to trimming and J lost 7 bases, with 16 bases between them. The DNA of the CDR3 is TGCAGTGCTAGTTCGGACAGGGAGGGGGAGCAGTACTTC. Protein product: CSASSDREGEQYF.

By sample fraction, this clonotype is medium-sized. This rearrangement joins TRBV20-1 to TRBJ1-1; TRBD1 is a possible D gene (6 bases). The CDR3 extends over 16 amino acids. Germline V gives CDR1 DFQATT, CDR2 SNEGSKA (reference sequence). Trimming stripped 4 bases from V and 6 bases from J, with 24 bases between. In DNA, the CDR3 is TGCAGTGCTATCCCCTTGGGGGGGGCTGAATATTCTGAAGCTTTCTTT. Translation gives CSAIPLGGAEYSEAFF.

In this sample, this clonotype is medium-sized (0.01 to 0.1%). The chain couples TRBV28 to TRBJ1-4; unclear D gene. This CDR3 is 11 amino acids long. Germline assignment: CDR1 MDHEN and CDR2 SYDVKM. Trimming cost V 3 bases and J 4 bases, with 0 bases left between them. The CDR3, as DNA: TGTGCCAGCAGTTTTAATGAAAAACTGTTTTTT. Amino acids: CASSFNEKLFF.

In its sample, this clonotype was seen many times. The J gene is TRBJ2-2, the V gene TRBV10-3; the match to TRBD1 covers 12 bases. V was clipped by 5 bases and J by 6 bases; unmatched bases: 19. Germline V CDR1 and CDR2: ENHRY, SYGVKD. This CDR3 is built from 20 residues. The DNA for the CDR3 is TGTGCCATCAGTCCCCGACGCCCGGGACAGGGGGCTTCTCGAGCCGGGGAGCTGTTTTTT. Encoded protein: CAISPRRPGQGASRAGELFF.

There are many counts of this clonotype. CDR3 sequence: CASSPRTGGNYGYTF. In DNA form, the CDR3 reads TGCGCCAGCAGCCCTAGGACAGGCGGGAACTATGGCTACACCTTC. This chain links TRBV4-1 with TRBJ1-2; 7 positions agree with TRBD1. This CDR3 has 15 amino acids. The germline gives CDR1 MGHRA, CDR2 YSYEKL. With V trimmed by 4 bases and J by 2 bases, 7 bases remained unmatched.

At least ten counts were recorded for this clonotype. The chain couples TRBV2 to TRBJ1-6; D gene unclear. CDR1 and CDR2 (germline): SNHLY, FYNNEI. Trimming shortened V by 7 bases and J by 3 bases, and 10 bases separated the two germline ends. The CDR3 has 14 residues. CDR3 nucleotide sequence: TGTGCCAGCAAAAGAGGAGTCTATAATTCACCCCTCCACTTT. Translating it yields CASKRGVYNSPLHF.

This clonotype was recorded many times. The V and J genes are TRBV2 and TRBJ1-2, with a tentative D call TRBD1 (6 bases). V lost 7 bases and J 8 bases, leaving 23 bases between the germline ends. This CDR3 contains 15 residues. Germline assignment: CDR1 SNHLY and CDR2 FYNNEI. CDR3 coding DNA: TGTGCCAGCACTACCGACAGGTCAGGGATACAGGGCTACACCTTC. This codes for CASTTDRSGIQGYTF.

This clonotype appeared many times. The chain joins TRBV20-1 to TRBJ1-2; D call uncertain. Germline assignment: CDR1 DFQATT and CDR2 SNEGSKA (reference sequence). CDR3 length: 11 amino acids. V was shortened by 3 bases and J by 1 base, with 3 bases between the two germline ends. CDR3 sequence (DNA): TGCAGTGCTAGCTTTAACTATGGCTACACCTTC. It translates to CSASFNYGYTF.

Concerning this clonotype itself: The conserved phenylalanine or tryptophan normally closing the CDR3 is absent here, so this likely arose from a read error. The genes are TRBV20-1 and TRBJ2-5; D may be TRBD1 or TRBD2 (5 bases each). CDR1 is DFQATT, CDR2 SNEGSKA, per germline (reference sequence). The CDR3 length is 11 residues. The V end lost 6 bases, the J end lost 5 bases, and 10 bases lay between the germline ends. The CDR3 loop reads CSAEGEETQYS. The CDR3 region has the DNA TGCAGTGCCGAAGGGGAGGAGACCCAGTACTCC.

There are many counts of this clonotype. The chain employs TRBV5-1 and TRBJ2-3, with D perhaps given as TRBD1 or TRBD2 (5 bases each). Trimming removed 0 bases from V and 3 bases from J, with 11 bases in between. The CDR3 covers 15 residues. CDR1 is SGHRS and CDR2 is YFSETQ in the germline V gene. DNA for the CDR3: TGCGCCAGCAGCTTGGCACGTGAGGGGACAGATACGCAGTATTTT. Translating gives CASSLAREGTDTQYF.

This clonotype was observed many times. The rearrangement joins TRBV20-1 to TRBJ2-7, with 12 positions matching TRBD1. This CDR3 is 14 amino acids long. Germline CDR1 is DFQATT and CDR2 is SNEGSKA (reference sequence). Germline trimming cut 3 bases from V and 7 bases from J; bases unmatched to any gene: 7. Here the CDR3 reads CSARKGQGAREQYF. The DNA of the CDR3 is TGCAGTGCTAGGAAGGGACAGGGGGCGCGGGAGCAGTACTTC.

The table lists this clonotype with many counts. The chain uses TRBV7-9 and TRBJ1-6, with a weak D call TRBD1 (5 bases). Trimming stripped 1 base from V and 4 bases from J, with 5 bases between. Germline loops: CDR1 SEHNR, CDR2 FQNEAQ (reference sequence). The CDR3 has 14 residues. For the CDR3, the DNA is TGTGCCAGCAGCTTAGGGGGGTATAATTCACCCCTCCACTTT. Translating it yields CASSLGGYNSPLHF.

This clonotype is labeled medium-sized. The genes are TRBV20-1 and TRBJ1-4, with 9 bases identical to TRBD1. V was clipped by 3 bases and J by 8 bases; unmatched bases: 7. This CDR3 region has 14 residues. Germline V CDR1 and CDR2: DFQATT, SNEGSKA (reference sequence). The CDR3 sequence is CSASVGTGSEKLFF. CDR3 sequence (DNA): TGCAGTGCTAGTGTCGGGACAGGGAGCGAAAAACTGTTTTTT.

This clonotype occurred many times. The chain has TRBV30 and TRBJ1-1; D unresolved. The CDR3 extends over 14 amino acids. Between the trimmed V and J ends, which lost 2 bases and 0 bases, there was a span of 10 bases. Per germline, CDR1 GTSNPN and CDR2 SVGIG (reference sequence). CDR3 nucleotides: TGTGCCTGGAGTAGAGGGTCGATGAACACTGAAGCTTTCTTT. Translation gives CAWSRGSMNTEAFF.

The sample holds many counts of this clonotype. CDR3 protein: CSTGDNWGQPQHF. The CDR3, as DNA: TGCAGCACTGGGGACAACTGGGGTCAGCCCCAGCATTTT. The chain has TRBV29-1 and TRBJ1-5; D may be TRBD1 (6 bases). V dropped 8 bases and J dropped 6 bases, with 17 bases sitting between them. The CDR3 consists of 13 residues. Per germline, CDR1 SQVTM and CDR2 ANQGSEA.

This clonotype was recorded many times. This chain connects TRBV4-2 to TRBJ2-3; weak D call: TRBD2 (6 bases). Trimming removed 3 bases at V and 4 bases at J, with 17 bases between. The CDR3 runs 16 residues. CDR1 and CDR2 from the germline V gene are LGHNA and YNFKEQ. CDR3 in DNA: TGTGCCAGCAGCCAGGGGACTGGCGCACGCTCAGATACGCAGTATTTT. As protein: CASSQGTGARSDTQYF.

Details on this clonotype: Because the CDR3's place on the DNA is in doubt, the DNA is left out and the CDR3 is given as listed by TCRdb. The chain couples TRBV7-9 to TRBJ2-3; whether TRBD2, the table's D call, matches the DNA was not checked. From its first to its last residue, the CDR3 has 21 amino acids. CDR1 and CDR2 (germline): SEHNR, FQNEAQ (reference sequence). The CDR3 protein is CASSFYICSVPSGGVRDTQYF.

The table lists this clonotype with many counts. The chain employs TRBV5-1 and TRBJ2-4, with 7 nucleotides matching TRBD1. Germline values: CDR1 SGHRS, CDR2 YFSETQ. Trimming cost V 4 bases and J 1 base; bases outside gene matches: 5. The CDR3 sequence is 15 residues long. Here the CDR3 DNA reads TGCGCCAGCAGCCTCCGACAGGGCGCCAAAAACATTCAGTACTTC. Its translation is CASSLRQGAKNIQYF.

This clonotype appeared many times. The genes are TRBV20-1 and TRBJ1-6, with TRBD1 as a possible D gene (5 bases). Trimming took 0 bases from V and 1 from J, leaving 7 bases between them. The CDR3 is 15 residues long. Germline CDR1 is DFQATT and CDR2 is SNEGSKA (reference sequence). CDR3 loop: CSAREGGSYNSPLHF. DNA of the CDR3: TGCAGTGCTAGAGAGGGGGGTTCCTATAATTCACCCCTCCACTTT.

In this sample, this clonotype is large. This chain connects TRBV4-2 to TRBJ1-1; D gene uncertain. V was clipped by 8 bases and J by 2 bases, with 12 bases between them. The CDR3 is made up of 13 amino acids. CDR1 is LGHNA, CDR2 YNFKEQ, per germline. The DNA of the CDR3 is TGTGCCAGCCGACCACAGACAAACACTGAAGCTTTCTTT. Protein sequence: CASRPQTNTEAFF.

By sample fraction, this clonotype is medium-sized (0.01 to 0.1%). The chain combines TRBV20-1 with TRBJ2-3; 10 positions match TRBD2. Germline assignment: CDR1 DFQATT and CDR2 SNEGSKA (reference sequence). Trimming took 6 bases from V and 5 from J; bases not matched to a gene: 11. The CDR3 runs to 15 residues. The CDR3 protein is CSAGASGGLRDTQYF. DNA of the CDR3: TGCAGTGCGGGGGCTAGCGGGGGCCTGAGAGATACGCAGTATTTT.

In this sample, this clonotype turned up many times. CDR3 DNA: TGTGCCACTCAGGGAACCACATCCCTGAACACTGAAGCTTTCTTT. Translation: CATQGTTSLNTEAFF. This rearrangement joins TRBV10-3 to TRBJ1-1, with TRBD1 as a possible D gene (5 bases). Germline loops: CDR1 ENHRY, CDR2 SYGVKD. Trimming removed 10 bases from V and 0 bases from J, with 18 bases in between. The CDR3 loop spans 15 amino acids.

This clonotype was detected many times. The rearrangement uses TRBV2 and TRBJ2-7, with D unclear. Trimming took off 5 bases at V and 1 base at J, with 12 bases between the two ends. The germline V gene encodes CDR1 SNHLY and CDR2 FYNNEI. This CDR3 has 14 residues. The CDR3 is CASSPTYLSYEQYF. The CDR3 nucleotides read TGTGCCAGCAGTCCTACCTACCTTTCCTACGAGCAGTACTTC.

This clonotype appeared many times. This rearrangement joins TRBV7-9 to TRBJ2-2; 7 bases line up with TRBD1. Trimming cost V 6 bases and J 5 bases; bases outside gene matches: 9. The V gene's germline CDR1 is SEHNR and CDR2 FQNEAQ (reference sequence). The CDR3 has 15 residues. The CDR3 nucleotides read TGTGCCAGCAGAAGACAGGGCCGTTGGACCGGGGAGCTGTTTTTT. This codes for CASRRQGRWTGELFF.

This clonotype is judged medium-sized. V is TRBV20-1 and J is TRBJ2-6; D unresolved. The germline V gene has CDR1 DFQATT and CDR2 SNEGSKA (reference sequence). The CDR3 runs 15 residues. V was shortened by 5 bases and J by 0 bases, with 11 bases between the two germline ends. DNA for the CDR3: TGCAGTGCTCACGGACGTCTCTCTGGGGCCAACGTCCTGACTTTC. Translated, it gives CSAHGRLSGANVLTF.

This clonotype is deemed medium-sized. CDR3 DNA sequence: TGTGCCAGCAGCCCCGAGAACACCGGGGAGCTGTTTTTT. Translating gives CASSPENTGELFF. V and J are TRBV5-6 and TRBJ2-2, with no clear D. CDR1 and CDR2 (germline): SGHDT, YYEEEE. The CDR3 sequence is 13 residues long. V shed 4 bases and J shed 1 base, with 5 bases lying between them.

This chain uses TRBV12-5 with TRBJ2-7, with 11 bases identical to TRBD1. With V trimmed by 5 bases and J by 3 bases, 3 bases remained unmatched. The CDR3 is 14 residues long. CDR1 is LGHNT, CDR2 FRNRAP, per germline. The CDR3 sequence is CASGPGTGGYEQYF. The CDR3, as DNA: TGTGCTAGTGGTCCCGGGACAGGGGGCTACGAGCAGTACTTC.